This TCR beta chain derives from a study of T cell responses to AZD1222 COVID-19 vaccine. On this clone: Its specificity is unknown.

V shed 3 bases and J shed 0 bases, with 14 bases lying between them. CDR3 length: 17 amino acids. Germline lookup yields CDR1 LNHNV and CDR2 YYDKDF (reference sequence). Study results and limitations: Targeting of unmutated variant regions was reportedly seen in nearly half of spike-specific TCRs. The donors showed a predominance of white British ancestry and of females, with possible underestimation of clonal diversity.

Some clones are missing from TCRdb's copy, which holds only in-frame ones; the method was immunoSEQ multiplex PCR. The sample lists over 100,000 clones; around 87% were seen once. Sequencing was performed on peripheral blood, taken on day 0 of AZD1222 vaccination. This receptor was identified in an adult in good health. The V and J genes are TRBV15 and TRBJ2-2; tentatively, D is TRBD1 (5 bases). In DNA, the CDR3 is TGTGCCACCAGCAGCGAATACAGGAACCCGAACACCGGGGAGCTGTTTTTT. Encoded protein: CATSSEYRNPNTGELFF.